The 10 T cell receptor beta chains given below trace back to one sample, sequenced in a study of shared clonotypes between healthy human individuals (dated by TCRdb to about 2020). Library method: the immunoSEQ multiplex PCR assay. The source is immuneACCESS, and TCRdb retained only in-frame sequences with V and J called. Part of the clones is not carried over; for the studies checked, unresolved V genes explain less than half of this, and the remainder is unexplained. The sample table lists fewer than 1.6 million clones, roughly 98.5% of them with a count of one. Clones ranked in the top ten supply over 0.3% of the sample. Sequenced: naive CD4+ T cells sorted from blood. The cell subset or site label corresponds to: CD45RA+ positively selected. Receptors were obtained from a man aged 30 to 39 in good health.

This chain joins TRBV18 and TRBJ2-7; 10 bases agree with TRBD1. Germline loops: CDR1 KGHSH, CDR2 LQKENI. The V gene end was trimmed by 3 bases and the J gene end by 5 bases; junction bases not matched to a gene: 7. This CDR3 contains 15 residues. CDR3 nucleotide sequence: TGTGCCAGCTCACCCCTACCGACAGGGGGCGACGAGCAGTACTTC. Amino acid sequence: CASSPLPTGGDEQYF. The full variable domain, completed using reference TRBV18 and TRBJ2-7, is NAGVMQNPRHLVRRRGQEARLRCSPMKGHSHVYWYRQLPEEGLKFMVYLQKENIIDESGMPKERFSAEFPKEGPSILRIQQVVRGDSAAYFCASSPLPTGGDEQYFGPGTRLTVT.

This chain uses TRBV4-2 with TRBJ2-7; the match to TRBD2 covers 11 bases. The length of the CDR3 is 16 residues. With V trimmed by 4 bases and J by 4 bases, 9 bases remained unmatched. Germline V gives CDR1 LGHNA, CDR2 YNFKEQ. This chain's CDR3 is CASSREQLAGAYEQYF. In DNA, the CDR3 is TGTGCCAGCAGCCGCGAGCAACTAGCGGGAGCTTACGAGCAGTACTTC.

The chain links TRBV18 to TRBJ2-7; 7 bases line up with TRBD2. Germline V gene data show CDR1 as KGHSH and CDR2 as LQKENI. The CDR3 contains 17 residues. Trimming at V came to 1 base and at J to 3 bases, leaving 12 bases not matched to a gene. In DNA form, the CDR3 reads TGTGCCAGCTCACCACTTTCCAGCGGGACGGGGTTCTACGAGCAGTACTTC. As protein: CASSPLSSGTGFYEQYF.

This chain uses TRBV7-2 with TRBJ2-3; tentative D call: TRBD1 (6 bases). This CDR3 comprises 12 residues. Between the trimmed V and J ends, which lost 5 bases and 7 bases, there was a span of 10 bases. Per germline, CDR1 SGHTA and CDR2 FQGNSA. CDR3 nucleotides: TGTGCCAGCAGCGCACAGGGCAATACGCAGTATTTT. This translates into CASSAQGNTQYF.

The CDR3 sequence is CAWTAWTGGHEQYF. CDR3 DNA sequence: TGTGCCTGGACCGCCTGGACAGGGGGCCACGAGCAGTACTTC. The chain has TRBV30 and TRBJ2-7, with 11 positions matching TRBD1. CDR1 GTSNPN and CDR2 SVGIG come from the germline V gene (reference sequence). Losses at the gene ends were 4 bases for V and 5 bases for J; bases not matched to a gene: 7. The CDR3 has 14 amino acids.

The chain links TRBV7-2 to TRBJ2-1; D may match TRBD1 or TRBD2 (6 bases each). CDR1 SGHTA and CDR2 FQGNSA come from the germline V gene. V was trimmed by 5 bases and J by 8 bases, leaving 16 bases between them. CDR3 length: 14 residues. CDR3 bases: TGTGCCAGCAGCGGGTCGGGGGCTGTCCATGAGCAGTTCTTC. It specifies CASSGSGAVHEQFF.

This chain joins TRBV28 and TRBJ2-3, with 10 bases identical to TRBD1. The junction had 8 bases not matched to a gene; V was cut back by 6 bases and J by 5 bases. The germline V gene has CDR1 MDHEN and CDR2 SYDVKM. The CDR3 runs 15 residues. CDR3 protein: CASSGWTGGLDTQYF. CDR3 coding DNA: TGTGCCAGCAGCGGGTGGACAGGGGGTCTAGATACGCAGTATTTT.

The chain is built from TRBV18 and TRBJ2-7; TRBD1 matches at 9 bases. The CDR3 is 15 amino acids. Germline V gene sequence: CDR1 KGHSH, CDR2 LQKENI. V was pared by 2 bases and J by 2 bases, with 4 bases of the junction left unmatched. The CDR3 nucleotides are TGTGCCAGCTCACCAAGGGGACAGGGTCCCTACGAGCAGTACTTC. As protein: CASSPRGQGPYEQYF.

The chain is built from TRBV7-2 and TRBJ2-1; 14 positions match TRBD2. Germline values: CDR1 SGHTA, CDR2 FQGNSA. There are 15 residues in the CDR3. With V trimmed by 6 bases and J by 11 bases, 9 bases remained unmatched. CDR3 sequence (DNA): TGTGCCAGCAGAGAAAGCGGACTAGCGGGAGGACAGCAGTTCTTC. Its translation is CASRESGLAGGQQFF.

The rearrangement uses TRBV27 and TRBJ2-7; D gene uncertain. V dropped 5 bases and J dropped 3 bases, with 17 bases sitting between them. Germline lookup yields CDR1 MNHEY and CDR2 SMNVEV (reference sequence). This CDR3 comprises 15 residues. CDR3 sequence reads: CASSPTWVGVYEQYF. CDR3 in DNA: TGTGCCAGCAGTCCCACCTGGGTAGGTGTCTACGAGCAGTACTTC.